These 29 T cell receptor beta chains share one sample of origin, sequenced in a study of shared clonotypes between healthy human individuals. Method: immunoSEQ multiplex PCR; TCRdb's copy keeps in-frame clones and lacks some. The data show some 660,000 clones, around four fifths seen once. The sequenced sample consisted of memory CD4+ T cells sorted from blood. Subset defined: CD45RA-negative fraction. The receptor source for this set is a woman in her 30s in good health.

The V call is TRBV4-1, the J call TRBJ2-5; D is undetermined. This CDR3 region has 15 residues. The V gene lost 1 base and the J gene lost 2 bases, with 11 bases spanning the gap. CDR1 and CDR2 (germline): MGHRA, YSYEKL. The CDR3 spells CASSQGAYSQETQYF. Here the CDR3 DNA reads TGCGCCAGCAGCCAAGGCGCCTATTCACAAGAGACCCAGTACTTC.

The V gene is TRBV9, the J gene TRBJ1-3; D perhaps matches TRBD1 (5 bases). The germline V and J ends were trimmed by 6 bases and 4 bases, with 17 bases remaining between them. Germline CDR1 SGDLS, CDR2 YYNGEE. The CDR3 consists of 15 residues. In DNA, the CDR3 is TGTGCCAGCAAGAGGAGCGAGGGGCGAGGAAACACCATATATTTT. It encodes CASKRSEGRGNTIYF.

This chain links TRBV29-1 with TRBJ2-2, with 8 nucleotides matching TRBD2. The trim removed 5 bases at V and 5 bases at J, leaving 4 bases unmatched. Looked up from germline, CDR1 is SQVTM and CDR2 is ANQGSEA. This CDR3 contains 13 residues. CDR3 nucleotide sequence: TGCAGCGTTAGCGGGAGCGGTACCGGGGAGCTGTTTTTT. Encoded protein: CSVSGSGTGELFF.

V and J are TRBV28 and TRBJ2-3, with TRBD2 matching over 10 bases. Trimming at V came to 6 bases and at J to 0 bases, leaving 3 bases not matched to a gene. The CDR3 totals 15 residues. Germline V gene data show CDR1 as MDHEN and CDR2 as SYDVKM. In DNA form, the CDR3 reads TGTGCCAGCAGAACGACTAGCGGGAGCACAGATACGCAGTATTTT. This encodes CASRTTSGSTDTQYF.

To note about this clone: Other DNA sequences in the same sample also yield this CDR3. The chain has TRBV28 and TRBJ1-2; 8 positions match TRBD1. Germline-derived CDR1 and CDR2 are MDHEN and SYDVKM. V gave up 6 bases and J gave up 3 bases; unmatched junction bases: 3. The CDR3 has 13 residues. The CDR3 sequence is CASSTGGHYGYTF. The CDR3 DNA sequence: TGTGCCAGCAGCACAGGGGGTCACTATGGCTACACCTTC.

The chain links TRBV9 to TRBJ2-2, with TRBD2 matching over 11 bases. Germline CDR1 is SGDLS and CDR2 is YYNGEE. This CDR3 comprises 18 residues. J lost 1 base, V lost 0 bases, and 5 bases had no gene match. In DNA, the CDR3 is TGTGCCAGCAGCGTAGATCTAGCGGGAGGCATGAACACCGGGGAGCTGTTTTTT. It is translated as CASSVDLAGGMNTGELFF. Complete variable domain (other parts from reference TRBV9 and TRBJ2-2): DSGVTQTPKHLITATGQRVTLRCSPRSGDLSVYWYQQSLDQGLQFLIQYYNGEERAKGNILERFSAQQFPDLHSELNLSSLELGDSALYFCASSVDLAGGMNTGELFFGEGSRLTVL.

The rearrangement uses TRBV27 and TRBJ2-7; D call uncertain. Deletions cut 5 bases from V and 0 bases from J, with 8 bases between. CDR1 is MNHEY, CDR2 SMNVEV, per germline (reference sequence). The CDR3 contains 13 residues. The CDR3 is CASSPHLSYEQYF. In nucleotides, the CDR3 is TGTGCCAGCAGTCCCCACCTCTCCTACGAGCAGTACTTC.

The chain's CDR3 is CASSATDDEQFF. CDR3 bases: TGCGCCAGCAGCGCTACAGATGATGAGCAGTTCTTC. The chain recombines TRBV5-1 with TRBJ2-1; D unresolved. The germline V gene has CDR1 SGHRS and CDR2 YFSETQ. The CDR3 contains 12 residues. Between the trimmed V and J ends, which lost 4 bases and 8 bases, there was a span of 10 bases. The full variable domain, completed using reference TRBV5-1 and TRBJ2-1, is KAGVTQTPRYLIKTRGQQVTLSCSPISGHRSVSWYQQTPGQGLQFLFEYFSETQRNKGNFPGRFSGRQFSNSRSEMNVSTLELGDSALYLCASSATDDEQFFGPGTRLTVL.

The rearrangement joins TRBV29-1 to TRBJ1-2, with TRBD1 matching over 8 bases. V trimming: 4 bases; J trimming: 0 bases; junction bases outside the gene matches: 10. The CDR3 spans 16 residues. Germline V gives CDR1 SQVTM, CDR2 ANQGSEA. The CDR3, as DNA: TGCAGCGTTGCCCATCCTGGACAGGGCACTAACTATGGCTACACCTTC. This translates into CSVAHPGQGTNYGYTF. The variable domain in full, with the rest retrieved from reference TRBV29-1 and TRBJ1-2, is SAVISQKPSRDICQRGTSLTIQCQVDSQVTMMFWYRQQPGQSLTLIATANQGSEATYESGFVIDKFPISRPNLTFSTLTVSNMSPEDSSIYLCSVAHPGQGTNYGYTFGSGTRLTVV.

This chain uses TRBV7-9 with TRBJ2-3; 11 bases are a match to TRBD2. This CDR3 comprises 18 residues. Germline values: CDR1 SEHNR, CDR2 FQNEAQ (reference sequence). J lost 4 bases, V lost 8 bases, and 17 bases had no gene match. CDR3 sequence: CASGKVASGRWIADTQYF. The CDR3 DNA reads as TGTGCCAGCGGTAAGGTGGCTAGCGGGAGGTGGATCGCAGATACGCAGTATTTT.

The J gene is TRBJ2-1, the V gene TRBV15; 9 bases line up with TRBD2. This CDR3 has 19 residues. The V gene end was trimmed by 0 bases and the J gene end by 7 bases; junction bases not matched to a gene: 16. The germline V gene encodes CDR1 LNHNV and CDR2 YYDKDF (reference sequence). In nucleotides, the CDR3 is TGTGCCACCAGCAGAGATCAGGGCCTTAGCGGGAGACCCAGGAATGAGCAGTTCTTC. Translation: CATSRDQGLSGRPRNEQFF.

The chain carries TRBV4-1 and TRBJ2-7; possible D gene TRBD1, 7 bases. Trimming left V 2 bases short and J 3 bases short, with 17 bases between. The CDR3 loop spans 16 amino acids. In germline, CDR1 is MGHRA, CDR2 YSYEKL. The CDR3 protein is CASSQPRGTANYEQYF. The CDR3 region has the DNA TGCGCCAGCAGCCAACCCCGGGGGACAGCCAACTACGAGCAGTACTTC.

Comment on this clone: The sample carries other DNA sequences with the same CDR3. The V call is TRBV5-1, the J call TRBJ2-5, with D possibly TRBD1 on 6 matching bases. Germline CDR1 is SGHRS and CDR2 is YFSETQ. This CDR3 spans 13 amino acids. The germline V and J ends were trimmed by 6 bases and 1 base, with 10 bases remaining between them. This CDR3 reads CASNRDTQETQYF. CDR3 in DNA: TGCGCCAGCAATCGGGACACCCAAGAGACCCAGTACTTC.

The chain is built from TRBV2 and TRBJ2-5; 9 nucleotides match TRBD1. The CDR3 sequence is 18 residues long. Germline V gene sequence: CDR1 SNHLY, CDR2 FYNNEI. V lost 6 bases to trimming and J lost 0 bases; unmatched junction nucleotides: 14. The CDR3 loop is CASRGFSGQGWYQETQYF. In nucleotides, the CDR3 is TGTGCCAGCAGGGGGTTCTCGGGACAGGGATGGTACCAAGAGACCCAGTACTTC.

The J gene is TRBJ1-1, the V gene TRBV10-1; 8 bases map to TRBD1. CDR1 and CDR2 from the germline V gene are WNHNN and SYGVQD (reference sequence). Losses at the gene ends were 5 bases for V and 7 bases for J; bases not matched to a gene: 6. The CDR3 is 13 residues long. The CDR3 DNA reads as TGCGCCAGCAGTTCCGGGACAGGTGTTGAAGCTTTCTTT. Its protein is CASSSGTGVEAFF.

J is TRBJ2-7 and V is TRBV5-1; D call uncertain. Trimming stripped 0 bases from V and 2 bases from J, with 12 bases between. The CDR3 extends over 15 amino acids. The germline CDR1 and CDR2 sequences are SGHRS and YFSETQ. CDR3 bases: TGCGCCAGCAGCTTGGGCAGATTCATAACCTACGAGCAGTACTTC. Amino acid sequence: CASSLGRFITYEQYF. The full variable domain, its missing parts supplied by reference TRBV5-1 and TRBJ2-7, is KAGVTQTPRYLIKTRGQQVTLSCSPISGHRSVSWYQQTPGQGLQFLFEYFSETQRNKGNFPGRFSGRQFSNSRSEMNVSTLELGDSALYLCASSLGRFITYEQYFGPGTRLTVT.

The genes are TRBV5-4 and TRBJ2-3, with 8 bases that match TRBD2. Unmatched junction bases numbered 1, after V lost 0 bases and J lost 1 base. This CDR3 has 15 amino acids. Germline lookup yields CDR1 SGHNT and CDR2 YYREEE (reference sequence). As DNA, the CDR3 is TGTGCCAGCAGCTTGGTGACTAGCGGCACAGATACGCAGTATTTT. Its protein product is CASSLVTSGTDTQYF.

This clone was observed many times. This chain uses TRBV2 with TRBJ2-3, with 14 positions matching TRBD2. V dropped 6 bases and J dropped 2; count of bases not matched to a gene: 4. This CDR3 has 16 amino acids. CDR1 and CDR2 (germline): SNHLY, FYNNEI. The CDR3: CASSPGLAGATDTQYF. CDR3 DNA: TGTGCCAGCAGCCCGGGACTAGCGGGGGCCACAGATACGCAGTATTTT.

V gene TRBV29-1 combines with J gene TRBJ2-6; TRBD1 matches at 12 bases. Looked up from germline, CDR1 is SQVTM and CDR2 is ANQGSEA. The CDR3 spans 16 residues. With 4 bases clipped from V and 3 bases from J, the junction kept 4 bases outside the gene matches. This CDR3 is CSVAGTGGVGANVLTF. CDR3 nucleotides: TGCAGCGTTGCCGGGACAGGGGGCGTTGGGGCCAACGTCCTGACTTTC. The full variable domain, its missing parts supplied by reference TRBV29-1 and TRBJ2-6, is SAVISQKPSRDICQRGTSLTIQCQVDSQVTMMFWYRQQPGQSLTLIATANQGSEATYESGFVIDKFPISRPNLTFSTLTVSNMSPEDSSIYLCSVAGTGGVGANVLTFGAGSRLTVL.

This chain links TRBV28 with TRBJ2-1; D is undetermined. The germline V gene encodes CDR1 MDHEN and CDR2 SYDVKM. Between the trimmed V and J ends, which lost 6 bases and 12 bases, there was a span of 21 bases. This CDR3 is 14 amino acids long. Here the CDR3 DNA reads TGTGCCAGCAGGGGTGGATGGCGGCTCAACCGGCAGTTCTTC. This gives the protein CASRGGWRLNRQFF.

V usage is TRBV2 and J usage is TRBJ2-3, with TRBD2 identical over 8 bases. The CDR3 sequence is 16 residues long. V was clipped by 6 bases and J by 8 bases; unmatched bases: 16. CDR1 is SNHLY, CDR2 FYNNEI, per germline. The CDR3 bases are TGTGCCAGCAGGGTCGGGTTGGCGGGAGGAATTGCTACGCAGTATTTT. Translation gives CASRVGLAGGIATQYF.

This clone was seen a handful of times. The V gene is TRBV28, the J gene TRBJ2-5, with a weak D call TRBD1 (5 bases). Germline CDR1 MDHEN, CDR2 SYDVKM. The ends were cut back, 3 bases at V and 1 base at J, with 12 bases in the middle. The CDR3 contains 15 residues. CDR3 coding DNA: TGTGCCAGCAGTTTCTATCAGGGAAGCCAAGAGACCCAGTACTTC. Its translation: CASSFYQGSQETQYF.

The chain is built from TRBV6-5 and TRBJ2-5; D tentatively fits TRBD1 or TRBD2 (6 bases each). The V end was cut by 5 bases, the J end by 0 bases, with 13 bases between. From germline, CDR1 is MNHEY and CDR2 SVGAGI. CDR3 length: 15 residues. CDR3 residues: CASSRIGGYQETQYF. The CDR3 DNA is TGTGCCAGCAGTAGGATAGGGGGGTACCAAGAGACCCAGTACTTC.

The gene calls are TRBV28 and TRBJ1-2, with D possibly matching TRBD1 (6 bases). V shed 7 bases and J shed 3 bases, with 18 bases lying between them. The CDR3 totals 15 residues. Germline CDR1 MDHEN, CDR2 SYDVKM. CDR3 DNA: TGTGCCAGCATCCTACAACAGGGTAGGGACTATGGCTACACCTTC. This translates into CASILQQGRDYGYTF.

Regarding this clone: Since a much larger clone is just one base distant, this may be a read error. Within the sample, other DNA sequences also encode this same CDR3. The V and J genes are TRBV29-1 and TRBJ2-7; TRBD1 aligns across 9 bases. CDR3 length equals 13 residues. CDR1 and CDR2 from the germline V gene are SQVTM and ANQGSEA. V was clipped by 4 bases and J by 4 bases; unmatched bases: 5. The CDR3 protein is CSVVGTGRYEQYF. For the CDR3, the DNA is TGCAGCGTTGTCGGGACAGGGCGGTACGAGCAGTACTTC.

The chain couples TRBV7-2 to TRBJ2-5; perhaps TRBD2 as D (5 bases). Germline V lookup: CDR1 SGHTA, CDR2 FQGNSA. Trimming removed 7 bases at V and 3 bases at J, with 15 bases between. There are 14 residues in the CDR3. The CDR3 reads CASKRMGAEETQYF. The DNA for the CDR3 is TGTGCCAGCAAACGGATGGGAGCGGAAGAGACCCAGTACTTC.

V usage is TRBV11-2 and J usage is TRBJ2-7, with 14 nucleotides matching TRBD2. The CDR3 is 17 residues long. The V gene end was trimmed by 4 bases and the J gene end by 3 bases; junction bases not matched to a gene: 8. Germline V gene lookup returns CDR1 SGHAT and CDR2 FQNNGV. The CDR3 nucleotides are TGTGCCAGCAGCTCTGGCGGGACTAGCGGGAGTCACTACGAGCAGTACTTC. Amino acid sequence: CASSSGGTSGSHYEQYF.

The CDR3 reads CASSIEKGQGRYDNEKLFF. The CDR3 nucleotides read TGTGCCAGTAGTATAGAGAAGGGACAGGGCCGCTATGATAATGAAAAACTGTTTTTT. V usage is TRBV19 and J usage is TRBJ1-4; TRBD1 matches 9 bases. The J segment lost 4 bases and the V segment lost 0 bases, leaving 12 bases of the junction unmatched. Per the germline V gene, CDR1 is LNHDA and CDR2 is SQIVND (reference sequence). There are 19 residues in the CDR3.

The J gene is TRBJ1-5, the V gene TRBV15, with D possibly TRBD1 on 6 matching bases. V was shortened by 4 bases and J by 4 bases, with 14 bases between the two germline ends. The CDR3 covers 15 residues. Germline CDR1 reads LNHNV; CDR2 reads YYDKDF (reference sequence). CDR3 DNA sequence: TGTGCCACCAGCAAATTAGGACAGAAAAATCAGCCCCAGCATTTT. Encoded protein: CATSKLGQKNQPQHF.